This is a list of T cell receptor beta chains from one sample in a study of chemoradiotherapy in HPV16-positive cancers. Libraries were prepared by immunoSEQ multiplex PCR; TCRdb keeps only in-frame clonotypes and omits some of them. The table has about 4,400 clones, roughly 72% seen once. The sample here was tumor tissue, taken from a patient who underwent chemoradiotherapy. The receptor source for this set is a human donor with HPV-associated anogenital cancer. Each CDR3 is given with its conserved first and last residue. D genes are given only for firm matches. Size is omitted from some rows. Given values are once, few, many or a class for expanded clones.

CDR3 length	J gene	V gene	D gene	clone size	CDR3 protein	CDR3 DNA
17	TRBJ2-1	TRBV4-3	TRBD2	.	CASSQDLSGTSYNEQFF	TGCGCCAGCAGCCAAGATTTGAGCGGGACCTCATACAATGAGCAGTTCTTC
15	TRBJ2-1	TRBV11-3	.	.	CASSLGGVTLNEQFF	TGTGCCAGCAGCTTAGGCGGCGTAACCCTTAATGAGCAGTTCTTC
17	TRBJ1-4	TRBV19	.	once	CASSMRSLRGKNEKLFF	TGTGCCAGTAGTATGCGTTCCCTTAGGGGGAAAAATGAAAAACTGTTTTTT
17	TRBJ2-2	TRBV21-1	.	.	CASSKRRVTGNTGELFF	TGTGCCAGCAGCAAGAGGAGGGTTACGGGGAACACCGGGGAGCTGTTTTTT
15	TRBJ1-2	TRBV28	.	.	CASTPLVRGDYGYTF	TGTGCCAGCACTCCACTCGTCCGGGGGGACTATGGCTACACCTTC
14	TRBJ2-7	TRBV2	TRBD2	.	CASSESGEGYEQYF	TGTGCCAGCAGTGAAAGCGGGGAGGGCTACGAGCAGTACTTC
15	TRBJ2-1	TRBV27	TRBD2	.	CASSAGTSAINEQFF	TGTGCCAGCAGCGCCGGGACTAGCGCAATCAATGAGCAGTTCTTC
18	TRBJ2-5	TRBV5-6	TRBD2	once	CASSLVGLAGDLAETQYF	TGTGCCAGCAGCTTGGTCGGTCTAGCGGGAGACTTAGCAGAGACCCAGTACTTC
15	TRBJ1-5	TRBV4-2	.	.	CASSQDDTGWQPQHF	TGTGCCAGCAGCCAAGATGATACAGGGTGGCAGCCCCAGCATTTT
13	TRBJ1-1	TRBV5-1	.	.	CASSLAPDSLAFF	TGCGCCAGCAGCTTGGCCCCGGACAGTCTCGCTTTCTTT
16	TRBJ1-6	TRBV28	TRBD1	few	CASSSISGTGGSPLHF	TGTGCCAGCAGTTCGATTTCCGGGACAGGGGGTTCACCCCTCCACTTT